These 26 T cell receptor beta chains originate from one sample sequenced in a study of Graves' ophthalmopathy and Graves' hyperthyroidism (dated by TCRdb to 2017 to 2018). TCRdb records Illumina HiSeq 2000 as the sequencer. TCR beta CDR3 regions were amplified from RNA transcripts for repertoire sequencing. The first round of RT-PCR was done with HTBI primers and the Qiagen OneStep RT-PCR kit, and was followed by a second round of multiplex PCR, then size selection and purification. The public sequencing data were trimmed at Q25 with fastp and processed into clonotypes with MiXCR by TCRdb, which kept only in-frame beta chains. Duplicate CDR3 protein sequences are folded into a single record with the most common DNA and genes. The sample table shows about 340,000 distinct CDR3 sequences, and 17% are seen once. The ten largest clones take up 9% to 15% of the sample. The material sequenced was peripheral blood. The receptor set was obtained from an adult man with Graves' ophthalmopathy.

At least ten counts were recorded for this clonotype. The chain carries TRBV6-1 and TRBJ1-5; tentatively, D is TRBD1 (5 bases). The germline V gene has CDR1 MNHNS and CDR2 SASEGT. Trimming removed 3 bases at V and 11 bases at J, with 17 bases between. This CDR3 spans 14 amino acids. The CDR3 DNA reads TGTGCCAGCAGTGATTTGACCGGGGGGGGGACCCAGCATTTT. Protein product: CASSDLTGGGTQHF.

This clonotype was seen repeatedly, ten times or more. The chain links TRBV7-8 to TRBJ1-1; a possible D gene is TRBD1 (6 bases). The V end was cut by 5 bases, the J end by 3 bases, with 10 bases between. This CDR3 is built from 13 residues. Germline V gene data show CDR1 as SGHVS and CDR2 as FQNEAQ. The CDR3 here is CASSITGYTEAFF. CDR3 DNA sequence: TGTGCCAGCAGCATCACAGGGTACACTGAAGCTTTCTTT.

This clonotype appeared once. The rearrangement joins TRBV6-5 to TRBJ1-1; perhaps TRBD1 as D (5 bases). The CDR3 runs to 15 residues. Germline CDR1 is MNHEY and CDR2 is SVGAGI. The V end was cut by 0 bases, the J end by 1 base, with 9 bases between. The CDR3 sequence is CASSYSGGANTEAFF. DNA for the CDR3: TGTGCCAGCAGTTACTCGGGCGGGGCGAACACTGAAGCTTTCTTT.

The sample holds many counts of this clonotype. This chain links TRBV5-1 with TRBJ2-7, with 9 bases identical to TRBD2. V trimming: 4 bases; J trimming: 3 bases; junction bases outside the gene matches: 8. Germline CDR1 is SGHRS and CDR2 is YFSETQ. CDR3 size: 15 residues. The CDR3, as DNA: TGCGCCAGCAGCCGGCGGTCTAGCGGGGACTACGAGCAGTACTTC. Translating it yields CASSRRSSGDYEQYF. Using reference TRBV5-1 and TRBJ2-7 for the parts outside the CDR3, the full variable domain is KAGVTQTPRYLIKTRGQQVTLSCSPISGHRSVSWYQQTPGQGLQFLFEYFSETQRNKGNFPGRFSGRQFSNSRSEMNVSTLELGDSALYLCASSRRSSGDYEQYFGPGTRLTVT.

Remarks on this clonotype: The CDR3 does not end in the conserved phenylalanine or tryptophan, so this is likely a read error. V and J are TRBV20-1 and TRBJ1-1; TRBD1 might be the D (5 bases). V was cut by 0 bases and J by 1 base, with 15 bases left in between. Germline values: CDR1 DFQATT, CDR2 SNEGSKA (reference sequence). The CDR3 consists of 16 residues. The CDR3 coding sequence is TGCAGTGCTAGAGACGGGCAGGGCCGATGGAACACTGAAGCTTTCTCT. Residues: CSARDGQGRWNTEAFS.

The sample holds many counts of this clonotype. The rearrangement joins TRBV19 to TRBJ1-1; 8 nucleotides align to TRBD1. Germline CDR1 and CDR2: LNHDA and SQIVND (reference sequence). The J segment lost 5 bases and the V segment lost 9 bases, leaving 5 bases of the junction unmatched. This CDR3 is built from 12 residues. The DNA of the CDR3 is TGTGCCAGCAGGGGACAGGCGACTGAAGCTTTCTTT. This sequence encodes CASRGQATEAFF. Variable domain in full (rest from reference TRBV19 and TRBJ1-1): DGGITQSPKYLFRKEGQNVTLSCEQNLNHDAMYWYRQDPGQGLRLIYYSQIVNDFQKGDIAEGYSVSREKKESFPLTVTSAQKNPTAFYLCASRGQATEAFFGQGTRLTVV.

The J gene is TRBJ1-6, the V gene TRBV27; no clear D gene. V shed 7 bases and J shed 6 bases, with 13 bases lying between them. The CDR3 runs to 14 residues. The V gene's germline CDR1 is MNHEY and CDR2 SMNVEV (reference sequence). CDR3 sequence reads: CASMKWAGNSPLHF. The CDR3 nucleotides read TGTGCCAGCATGAAATGGGCTGGTAATTCACCCCTCCACTTT.

This clonotype was counted many times. The chain carries TRBV18 and TRBJ1-6, with D perhaps TRBD1 (6 bases). With 6 bases removed from V and 9 bases from J, the gap between germline ends came to 12 bases. This CDR3 region has 13 residues. Looked up from germline, CDR1 is KGHSH and CDR2 is LQKENI. CDR3 residues: CASSPRTASPLHF. Written as DNA, the CDR3 is TGTGCCAGCTCCCCCAGGACAGCTTCACCCCTCCACTTT.

This sequence joins TRBV27 and TRBJ2-5, with 8 bases identical to TRBD2. J lost 4 bases, V lost 5 bases, and 6 bases had no gene match. Germline V gene data show CDR1 as MNHEY and CDR2 as SMNVEV (reference sequence). This CDR3 spans 14 amino acids. The CDR3 coding sequence is TGTGCCAGCAGTCCATCGGGACTAGGAGAGACCCAGTACTTC. This encodes CASSPSGLGETQYF.

This clonotype was counted once. An end of the junction differs from the germline gene, which may be a read error. This rearrangement joins TRBV12-3 or TRBV12-4 to TRBJ2-7; 12 nucleotides line up with TRBD2. The CDR3 is made up of 15 amino acids. This CDR3 is CASSLGLAGAEHLFF. The CDR3 DNA is TGTGCCAGCAGTTTAGGACTAGCGGGAGCTGAACACCTTTTCTTC.

At least ten counts were recorded for this clonotype. The rearrangement uses TRBV20-1 and TRBJ2-5, with D tentatively TRBD2 (5 bases). This CDR3 contains 14 residues. Germline loops: CDR1 DFQATT, CDR2 SNEGSKA (reference sequence). Trimming took 0 bases from V and 1 from J, leaving 9 bases between them. In nucleotides, the CDR3 is TGCAGTGCTAGAGATCTACTAGTCCAAGAGACCCAGTACTTC. Its protein product is CSARDLLVQETQYF.

This clonotype has a count of ten or more. The chain is built from TRBV30 and TRBJ1-3; TRBD1 is a possible D gene (5 bases). This CDR3 has 15 residues. V lost 4 bases to trimming and J lost 9 bases, with 22 bases between them. Germline V gives CDR1 GTSNPN, CDR2 SVGIG (reference sequence). The CDR3 bases are TGTGCCTGGATCCATTCGGGGGTCTCTGGAGGCACCATATATTTT. It codes for CAWIHSGVSGGTIYF.

This clonotype was seen many times. The rearrangement joins TRBV6-4 to TRBJ1-2, with D perhaps matching TRBD1 (5 bases). CDR1 is MRHNA and CDR2 is SNTAGT in the germline V gene. V was trimmed by 4 bases and J by 2 bases, leaving 8 bases between them. CDR3 size: 13 residues. The CDR3 region is CASSGPGNYGYTF. The CDR3 DNA reads TGTGCCAGCAGTGGTCCAGGGAACTATGGCTACACCTTC.

This clonotype has ten or more counts. The chain employs TRBV6-1 and TRBJ1-2, with TRBD1 matching 7 bases. The CDR3 totals 15 residues. From germline, CDR1 is MNHNS and CDR2 SASEGT. V gave up 5 bases and J gave up 6 bases; unmatched junction bases: 12. The CDR3 here is CASSLYRGSLDGYTF. The DNA for the CDR3 is TGTGCCAGCAGTCTTTACAGGGGATCCCTGGATGGCTACACCTTC.

This clonotype was seen at least ten times. V is TRBV30 and J is TRBJ2-5; possibly TRBD1 or TRBD2 for D (5 bases each). The CDR3 covers 13 residues. Germline V gene sequence: CDR1 GTSNPN, CDR2 SVGIG (reference sequence). Trimming removed 2 bases at V and 5 bases at J, with 12 bases between. CDR3 coding DNA: TGTGCCTGGAGTCGGGACCCCTGGGAGACCCAGTACTTC. Translation: CAWSRDPWETQYF.

This clonotype was seen many times. The gene calls are TRBV6-5 and TRBJ2-7, with D hard to call. V gave up 0 bases and J gave up 0 bases, with 9 bases separating them. The CDR3 contains 15 residues. From germline, CDR1 is MNHEY and CDR2 SVGAGI. For the CDR3, the DNA is TGTGCCAGCAGTTACTCGATGGCTCACTCCTACGAGCAGTACTTC. It yields the protein CASSYSMAHSYEQYF.

Concerning this clonotype: This may stem from a read error, because a much larger clone lies one nucleotide away. The chain combines TRBV30 with TRBJ1-5; D is perhaps TRBD1 (5 bases). The V and J ends lost 8 bases and 5 bases respectively, with 19 bases between them. CDR1 and CDR2 from the germline V gene are GTSNPN and SVGIG (reference sequence). The CDR3 totals 14 residues. CDR3 nucleotides: TGTGCCCGGCAAGCGACAGTAACCGATCAGCCCCAGCATTTT. This codes for CARQATVTDQPQHF.

This clonotype appeared many times. The chain couples TRBV5-1 to TRBJ1-1; 9 nucleotides match TRBD1. V shed 3 bases and J 4 bases; nucleotides not matched to a gene: 4. CDR3 length equals 14 residues. Germline V gene sequence: CDR1 SGHRS, CDR2 YFSETQ. CDR3 nucleotides: TGCGCCAGCAGCTCCGGGACAGGGCCCACTGAAGCTTTCTTT. Translated: CASSSGTGPTEAFF.

This clonotype was counted ten times or more. The chain recombines TRBV24-1 with TRBJ1-2; D is ambiguous. The CDR3 contains 12 residues. The ends were cut back, 10 bases at V and 9 bases at J, with 17 bases in the middle. The germline CDR1 and CDR2 sequences are KGHDR and SFDVKD. This CDR3 is CATAGPRGSYTF. The CDR3 bases are TGTGCCACGGCCGGACCGCGCGGGAGCTACACCTTC.

This clonotype has a count of ten or more. This chain connects TRBV7-9 to TRBJ1-4; no clear D. The germline V gene has CDR1 SEHNR and CDR2 FQNEAQ (reference sequence). The CDR3 consists of 12 residues. V was trimmed by 5 bases and J by 5 bases, leaving 6 bases between them. CDR3 region: CASSHGNEKLFF. The CDR3 DNA reads as TGTGCCAGCAGCCACGGGAATGAAAAACTGTTTTTT. Full variable domain (remainder filled in from reference TRBV7-9 and TRBJ1-4): DTGVSQNPRHKITKRGQNVTFRCDPISEHNRLYWYRQTLGQGPEFLTYFQNEAQLEKSRLLSDRFSAERPKGSFSTLEIQRTEQGDSAMYLCASSHGNEKLFFGSGTQLSVL.

On this clonotype itself: This may be a read error, as it is one base from a much larger clone. V and J are TRBV28 and TRBJ1-3, with 8 bases that match TRBD1. The CDR3 spans 15 residues. Germline-derived CDR1 and CDR2 are MDHEN and SYDVKM. CDR3 in amino acids: CASRYLQGAGNTVYF. In DNA form, the CDR3 reads TGTGCCAGCAGGTACCTTCAGGGGGCTGGAAACACCGTATATTTT. Full variable domain (rest looked up from reference TRBV28 and TRBJ1-3): DVKVTQSSRYLVKRTGEKVFLECVQDMDHENMFWYRQDPGLGLRLIYFSYDVKMKEKGDIPEGYSVSREKKERFSLILESASTNQTSMYLCASRYLQGAGNTVYFGEGSWLTVV.

This clonotype was seen many times. The chain couples TRBV6-1 to TRBJ2-7; no clear D. This CDR3 is built from 12 residues. Trimming cost V 1 base and J 5 bases, with 6 bases left between them. CDR1 is MNHNS and CDR2 is SASEGT in the germline V gene. As DNA, the CDR3 is TGTGCCAGCAGTGAAGGTGGGAACGAGCAGTACTTC. Its protein is CASSEGGNEQYF.

The chain has TRBV6-1 and TRBJ1-2; D is ambiguous. V lost 6 bases and J 2 bases, leaving 16 bases between the germline ends. Germline lookup yields CDR1 MNHNS and CDR2 SASEGT. This CDR3 comprises 15 residues. CDR3 sequence reads: CASSPSGNSNYGYTF. As DNA, the CDR3 is TGTGCCAGCAGCCCCAGTGGGAACTCGAACTATGGCTACACCTTC.

This clonotype was seen many times. In this CDR3 the conserved last residue, phenylalanine or tryptophan, is missing, so a read error is likely. The CDR3 loop is CASSAADRSSYEQYL. Written as DNA, the CDR3 is TGTGCCAGCAGTGCAGCCGACAGGAGCTCCTACGAGCAGTACCTC. The rearrangement joins TRBV6-1 to TRBJ2-7; maybe TRBD1 (6 bases). CDR1 is MNHNS and CDR2 is SASEGT in the germline V gene. This CDR3 has 15 residues. V lost 4 bases to trimming and J lost 0 bases, with 13 bases between them.

This clonotype was observed at least ten times. The CDR3 loop is CASSQEGDNSPLHF. In DNA, the CDR3 is TGTGCCAGCAGCCAAGAAGGGGATAATTCACCCCTCCACTTT. This chain uses TRBV4-2 with TRBJ1-6; perhaps TRBD1 as D (5 bases). Looked up from germline, CDR1 is LGHNA and CDR2 is YNFKEQ. The CDR3 runs 14 residues. Deletions cut 0 bases from V and 5 bases from J, with 5 bases between.

This clonotype was picked up a small number of times. The CDR3 protein is CASQTPGWNSYEQYF. CDR3 sequence (DNA): TGTGCCAGCCAAACTCCGGGATGGAACTCCTACGAGCAGTACTTC. This chain links TRBV28 with TRBJ2-7; TRBD2 is a possible D gene (5 bases). V lost 8 bases, J lost 0 bases, and 17 bases lay in between. This CDR3 has 15 amino acids. CDR1 is MDHEN, CDR2 SYDVKM, per germline.